Sequencing of this T cell receptor beta chain was carried out in a study of cytomegalovirus exposure and HLA in healthy donors. The study, taken as a whole, reports: Later examination showed HLA-associated TCR beta chains had greater clonal expansion than equally common others. Accurate prediction of most subjects' HLA-A and HLA-B alleles from TCR beta sequences was reported. Testing in vitro showed a few CMV-associated chains specific for CMV antigens. TCR beta V- and J-gene trimming, according to a later analysis, was linked to a missense DCLRE1C variant.

For this clone: Antigen specificity is unknown.

Vbeta (60) and Jbeta (13) primers were used in the PCR. The method was immunoSEQ multiplex PCR; TCRdb's version includes in-frame clones alone and lacks a portion of them. The sample includes some 85,000 clones, over 60% of them seen just once. Trimming took off 6 bases at V and 4 bases at J, with 15 bases between the two ends. The germline gives CDR1 MNHEY, CDR2 SMNVEV (reference sequence). The CDR3 contains 14 residues. This TCR derives from a woman aged 40 to 50 in good health and CMV-seropositive. Source material: PBMCs. The rearrangement links TRBV27 to TRBJ1-1; D might be TRBD1 (5 bases). In DNA form, the CDR3 reads TGTGCCAGCAGGATATCCGGGGGGGTCACTGAAGCTTTCTTT. It codes for CASRISGGVTEAFF.